The rows below give T cell receptor beta chains drawn from one sample of a study of T cell responses to AZD1222 COVID-19 vaccine. Clones were read by immunoSEQ multiplex PCR, and TCRdb kept only the in-frame ones, dropping some. The sample carries 75,000 to 85,000 clones, roughly nine tenths recorded once. The material sequenced was peripheral blood, taken 28 days after the second AZD1222 dose. Receptor source: an adult who received the AZD1222 COVID-19 vaccine. CDR3s include the opening cysteine and the closing phenylalanine or tryptophan. D genes are given only for firm matches. Some rows have no size entry. The others give once, few or many, or a class for an expanded clone.

d_call: .
v_call: TRBV6-5
clone_size: .
j_call: TRBJ1-2
cdr3_aa: CASSYRGLEGYTF
cdr3_nt: TGTGCCAGCAGTTACAGAGGGTTGGAGGGCTACACCTTC

d_call: .
v_call: TRBV24-1
clone_size: .
j_call: TRBJ1-4
cdr3_aa: CATSDPRTAGEKLFF
cdr3_nt: TGTGCCACCAGTGACCCACGGACAGCGGGTGAAAAACTGTTTTTT

d_call: TRBD1
v_call: TRBV27
clone_size: .
j_call: TRBJ1-4
cdr3_aa: CASSAKGQGSGKLFF
cdr3_nt: TGTGCCAGCAGTGCGAAAGGACAGGGGTCCGGAAAACTGTTTTTT

d_call: TRBD2
v_call: TRBV11-2
clone_size: .
j_call: TRBJ2-7
cdr3_aa: CASSLTSGTPWGYEQYF
cdr3_nt: TGTGCCAGCAGCTTGACTAGCGGGACCCCCTGGGGCTACGAGCAGTACTTC

d_call: TRBD2
v_call: TRBV11-2
clone_size: .
j_call: TRBJ2-1
cdr3_aa: CASSLASGGAEQFF
cdr3_nt: TGTGCCAGCAGCTTAGCTAGCGGGGGGGCGGAGCAGTTCTTC

d_call: .
v_call: TRBV18
clone_size: .
j_call: TRBJ1-1
cdr3_aa: CASSPTTRDAEAFF
cdr3_nt: TGTGCCAGCTCACCCACCACTCGGGATGCTGAAGCTTTCTTT

d_call: TRBD1
v_call: TRBV24-1
clone_size: .
j_call: TRBJ1-2
cdr3_aa: CATSGGITGGGYGYTF
cdr3_nt: TGTGCCACCAGTGGCGGAATCACAGGGGGGGGCTATGGCTACACCTTC

d_call: TRBD1
v_call: TRBV2
clone_size: .
j_call: TRBJ1-1
cdr3_aa: CASRQRQGGGIEAFF
cdr3_nt: TGTGCCAGCAGACAAAGACAGGGAGGGGGAATTGAAGCTTTCTTT

d_call: TRBD1
v_call: TRBV7-9
clone_size: .
j_call: TRBJ1-2
cdr3_aa: CASSQGAGGGYTF
cdr3_nt: TGTGCCAGCAGCCAGGGGGCGGGCGGAGGCTACACCTTC

d_call: .
v_call: TRBV9
clone_size: .
j_call: TRBJ1-1
cdr3_aa: CASSVEGFTEAFF
cdr3_nt: TGTGCCAGCAGCGTAGAGGGGTTCACTGAAGCTTTCTTT

d_call: .
v_call: TRBV4-3
clone_size: .
j_call: TRBJ1-6
cdr3_aa: CASSQESGPNSPLHF
cdr3_nt: TGCGCCAGCAGCCAAGAATCAGGGCCCAATTCACCCCTCCACTTT

d_call: .
v_call: TRBV2
clone_size: .
j_call: TRBJ2-7
cdr3_aa: CARRTAASYEQYF
cdr3_nt: TGTGCCAGGAGGACAGCAGCCTCCTACGAGCAGTACTTC

d_call: .
v_call: TRBV7-9
clone_size: .
j_call: TRBJ2-7
cdr3_aa: CASSYSLFGGSYEQYF
cdr3_nt: TGTGCCAGCAGTTATTCCCTTTTCGGGGGCTCCTACGAGCAGTACTTC

d_call: .
v_call: TRBV5-4
clone_size: .
j_call: TRBJ2-7
cdr3_aa: CASSPGRGRTYEQYF
cdr3_nt: TGTGCCAGCAGCCCGGGCCGGGGGCGAACCTACGAGCAGTACTTC

d_call: .
v_call: TRBV9
clone_size: .
j_call: TRBJ1-6
cdr3_aa: CASSQTTGRNSPLHF
cdr3_nt: TGTGCCAGCAGCCAAACGACAGGACGAAATTCACCCCTCCACTTT

d_call: .
v_call: TRBV5-1
clone_size: .
j_call: TRBJ1-1
cdr3_aa: CASSLVVRDEAFF
cdr3_nt: TGCGCCAGCAGCTTGGTCGTGCGGGATGAAGCTTTCTTT

d_call: .
v_call: TRBV6-5
clone_size: .
j_call: TRBJ2-7
cdr3_aa: CASTSGQGASYEQYF
cdr3_nt: TGTGCCAGCACCTCGGGTCAAGGCGCCTCCTACGAGCAGTACTTC

d_call: .
v_call: TRBV4-3
clone_size: .
j_call: TRBJ2-7
cdr3_aa: CASSPGLSSYEQYF
cdr3_nt: TGCGCCAGCAGCCCGGGACTCAGCTCCTACGAGCAGTACTTC

d_call: .
v_call: TRBV7-9
clone_size: .
j_call: TRBJ2-1
cdr3_aa: CASSPLLGEQFF
cdr3_nt: TGTGCCAGCAGCCCGTTACTGGGGGAGCAGTTCTTC

d_call: TRBD1
v_call: TRBV13
clone_size: few
j_call: TRBJ2-7
cdr3_aa: CASSPSDRASREQYF
cdr3_nt: TGTGCCAGCAGCCCCTCCGACAGGGCCTCTAGGGAGCAGTACTTC

d_call: TRBD1
v_call: TRBV11-1
clone_size: few
j_call: TRBJ1-1
cdr3_aa: CASSDDRGWDTEAFF
cdr3_nt: TGTGCCAGCAGCGACGACAGGGGTTGGGACACTGAAGCTTTCTTT

d_call: TRBD2
v_call: TRBV18
clone_size: .
j_call: TRBJ2-5
cdr3_aa: CASSAFLADQETQYF
cdr3_nt: TGTGCCAGCTCAGCCTTCCTAGCGGACCAAGAGACCCAGTACTTC

d_call: TRBD1
v_call: TRBV2
clone_size: .
j_call: TRBJ2-7
cdr3_aa: CASLWTGGSYEQYF
cdr3_nt: TGTGCCAGCTTATGGACAGGGGGCTCCTACGAGCAGTACTTC

d_call: TRBD1
v_call: TRBV19
clone_size: .
j_call: TRBJ1-2
cdr3_aa: CASSYLRTGDNYGYTF
cdr3_nt: TGTGCCAGCAGTTACCTTAGGACAGGGGATAACTATGGCTACACCTTC

d_call: TRBD1
v_call: TRBV7-2
clone_size: few
j_call: TRBJ1-2
cdr3_aa: CASLPGTGGNYGYTF
cdr3_nt: TGTGCTTCCCTCCCCGGGACAGGGGGCAACTATGGCTACACCTTC

d_call: .
v_call: TRBV9
clone_size: .
j_call: TRBJ1-1
cdr3_aa: CASSRDGNTEAFF
cdr3_nt: TGTGCCAGCAGTCGGGACGGAAACACTGAAGCTTTCTTT

d_call: .
v_call: TRBV5-1
clone_size: .
j_call: TRBJ2-1
cdr3_aa: CASSLGNEQFF
cdr3_nt: TGCGCCAGCAGCTTGGGAAATGAGCAGTTCTTC

d_call: TRBD2
v_call: TRBV19
clone_size: .
j_call: TRBJ2-5
cdr3_aa: CASSSGTSGQETQYF
cdr3_nt: TGTGCCAGTAGTAGCGGGACTAGCGGACAAGAGACCCAGTACTTC

d_call: .
v_call: TRBV3-1/TRBV3-2
clone_size: .
j_call: TRBJ1-2
cdr3_aa: CASSQAGGANYGYTF
cdr3_nt: TGTGCCAGCAGCCAAGCCGGGGGAGCAAACTATGGCTACACCTTC

d_call: TRBD2
v_call: TRBV24-1
clone_size: .
j_call: TRBJ2-3
cdr3_aa: CATSRSSGGLDTQYF
cdr3_nt: TGTGCCACCAGCCGCTCTAGCGGGGGTCTTGATACGCAGTATTTT

d_call: .
v_call: TRBV7-9
clone_size: .
j_call: TRBJ1-5
cdr3_aa: CASSLMGNQPQHF
cdr3_nt: TGTGCCAGCAGCTTAATGGGGAATCAGCCCCAGCATTTT

d_call: .
v_call: TRBV3-1/TRBV3-2
clone_size: .
j_call: TRBJ1-4
cdr3_aa: CATADLDTQKLFF
cdr3_nt: TGTGCCACCGCCGATTTGGACACCCAAAAACTGTTTTTT

d_call: .
v_call: TRBV6-2/TRBV6-3
clone_size: .
j_call: TRBJ2-7
cdr3_aa: CASSIFDIYEQYF
cdr3_nt: TGTGCCAGCAGCATTTTCGACATCTACGAGCAGTACTTC

d_call: .
v_call: TRBV6-5
clone_size: .
j_call: TRBJ2-1
cdr3_aa: CASSYSTDGYNEQFF
cdr3_nt: TGTGCCAGCAGTTACTCTACGGACGGCTACAATGAGCAGTTCTTC

d_call: .
v_call: TRBV4-1
clone_size: .
j_call: TRBJ1-2
cdr3_aa: CASSQDSGTAINYGYTF
cdr3_nt: TGCGCCAGCAGCCAAGATTCCGGGACCGCCATTAACTATGGCTACACCTTC

d_call: TRBD1
v_call: TRBV11-2
clone_size: few
j_call: TRBJ2-4
cdr3_aa: CASTPGQGIQYF
cdr3_nt: TGTGCCAGTACTCCGGGACAGGGCATTCAGTACTTC

d_call: .
v_call: TRBV30
clone_size: .
j_call: TRBJ2-7
cdr3_aa: CAWNPDSNSYEQYF
cdr3_nt: TGTGCCTGGAACCCAGACAGCAACTCCTACGAGCAGTACTTC

d_call: .
v_call: TRBV4-2
clone_size: .
j_call: TRBJ1-2
cdr3_aa: CASSQVYVGQLYYGYTF
cdr3_nt: TGTGCCAGCAGCCAAGTCTATGTTGGACAGCTTTACTATGGCTACACCTTC

d_call: .
v_call: TRBV5-1
clone_size: .
j_call: TRBJ1-6
cdr3_aa: CASSPSGRMGNSPLHF
cdr3_nt: TGCGCCAGCAGCCCCTCAGGACGAATGGGGAATTCACCCCTCCACTTT

d_call: .
v_call: TRBV7-3
clone_size: .
j_call: TRBJ2-1
cdr3_aa: CASSSLGAAAGDEQFF
cdr3_nt: TGTGCCAGCAGCTCCCTCGGGGCCGCCGCAGGGGATGAGCAGTTCTTC

d_call: TRBD1
v_call: TRBV9
clone_size: .
j_call: TRBJ1-2
cdr3_aa: CASNLNRDRGYGYTF
cdr3_nt: TGTGCCAGCAACCTAAACCGGGACAGGGGTTATGGCTACACCTTC

d_call: TRBD2
v_call: TRBV7-2
clone_size: .
j_call: TRBJ2-1
cdr3_aa: CASSLEGTNPHNEQFF
cdr3_nt: TGTGCCAGCAGCTTAGAGGGGACTAACCCTCACAATGAGCAGTTCTTC

d_call: TRBD2
v_call: TRBV11-2
clone_size: once
j_call: TRBJ2-5
cdr3_aa: CASSLVAGAKGETQYF
cdr3_nt: TGTGCCAGCAGCTTAGTAGCGGGGGCTAAGGGGGAGACCCAGTACTTC

d_call: TRBD2
v_call: TRBV5-1
clone_size: .
j_call: TRBJ2-7
cdr3_aa: CASSRGLAGGPSSEQYF
cdr3_nt: TGCGCCAGCAGCCGGGGACTAGCGGGGGGGCCGAGTTCCGAGCAGTACTTC

d_call: .
v_call: TRBV29-1
clone_size: .
j_call: TRBJ1-1
cdr3_aa: CSVEQPGRNTEAFF
cdr3_nt: TGCAGCGTGGAACAACCCGGGAGGAACACTGAAGCTTTCTTT

d_call: .
v_call: TRBV12-2
clone_size: .
j_call: TRBJ1-1
cdr3_aa: CASRLALDVEGETGTEAFF
cdr3_nt: TGTGCAAGTCGCTTAGCGTTGGATGTGGAGGGAGAGACGGGCACTGAAGCTTTCTTT

d_call: TRBD2
v_call: TRBV5-1
clone_size: .
j_call: TRBJ2-1
cdr3_aa: CASSLPTSSGGGPYNEQFF
cdr3_nt: TGCGCCAGCAGCTTGCCAACATCTAGCGGGGGGGGACCCTACAATGAGCAGTTCTTC